The entry that follows covers one T cell receptor beta chain sequence. The CDR3 sequence is 17 residues long. Germline V lookup: CDR1 WNHNN, CDR2 SYGVQD (reference sequence). V was cut by 3 bases and J by 7 bases, with 25 bases left in between. This entry comes from a study of cytomegalovirus exposure and HLA in healthy donors. PCR involved 60 Vbeta and 13 Jbeta primers. Sequencing was performed with immunoSEQ multiplex PCR; in TCRdb, only in-frame clones are kept and a portion is missing. The sample lists under 200,000 clones; around 86% were seen once. Regarding donors, all were healthy bone marrow donors.

The sample taken for sequencing was PBMCs. The rearrangement uses TRBV10-1 and TRBJ2-7, with D perhaps TRBD2 (6 bases). The receptor's source is a male donor in good health and CMV-seronegative. CDR3: CASSDPAPGRIRGEQYF. CDR3 DNA: TGCGCCAGCAGTGACCCCGCGCCTGGACGGATCCGGGGGGAGCAGTACTTC.